Reported below is one T cell receptor beta chain. The data were obtained in a study of blood T cell repertoires in COVID-19. Looking at the study overall: T cells, B-cell-depleted T cells, or PBMCs provided the cDNA or gDNA that served as material.

Original analysis: Estimation of nucleated cell counts relied on the amplification of reference gene primers. TCRdb keeps only in-frame clones here, not all; method: immunoSEQ multiplex PCR. V and J calls plus clone size are reproduced from that table; the DNA served to infer D and trimming. The table has some 150,000 clones, about 91% seen once. This CDR3 contains 15 residues. The ends lost 4 bases at V and 4 bases at J; junction bases unmatched: 6. Per the germline V gene, CDR1 is KGHDR and CDR2 is SFDVKD. The chain recombines TRBV24-1 with TRBJ1-2, with 9 bases fitting TRBD1. This receptor was identified in a woman aged 50 to 60 with acute or convalescent COVID-19. Sequenced material: peripheral blood. CDR3: CATSEKGQGAYGYTF. In nucleotides, the CDR3 is TGTGCCACCAGTGAAAAGGGACAGGGAGCCTATGGCTACACCTTC.